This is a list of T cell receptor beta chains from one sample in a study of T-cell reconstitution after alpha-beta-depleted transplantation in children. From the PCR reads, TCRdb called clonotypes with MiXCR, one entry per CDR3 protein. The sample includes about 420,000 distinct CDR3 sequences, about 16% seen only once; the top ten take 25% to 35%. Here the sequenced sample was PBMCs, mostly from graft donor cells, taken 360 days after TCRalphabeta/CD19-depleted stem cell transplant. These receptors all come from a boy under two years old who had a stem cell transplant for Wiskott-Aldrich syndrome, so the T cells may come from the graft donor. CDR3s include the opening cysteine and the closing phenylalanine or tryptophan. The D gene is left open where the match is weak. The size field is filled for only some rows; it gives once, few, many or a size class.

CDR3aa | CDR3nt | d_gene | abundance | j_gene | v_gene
CASRVLADSKMSEQFF | TGCGCCAGCAGGGTACTGGCCGACAGTAAAATGAGTGAGCAGTTCTTC | - | - | TRBJ2-1 | TRBV5-1
CSVVLGTSGVGEQFF | TGCAGCGTTGTTCTCGGGACTAGCGGGGTTGGTGAGCAGTTCTTC | TRBD2 | few | TRBJ2-1 | TRBV29-1
CASSKSTNEKLFF | TGTGCCAGCAGCAAATCAACTAATGAAAAACTGTTTTTT | - | few | TRBJ1-4 | TRBV7-8
CASSVTVLTNTGELFF | TGTGCCAGCTCAGTGACGGTCCTTACCAACACCGGGGAGCTGTTTTTT | - | - | TRBJ2-2 | TRBV18
CASSLMSGHNEKLFF | TGTGCCAGCAGCTTAATGTCGGGACATAATGAAAAACTGTTTTTT | - | - | TRBJ1-4 | TRBV7-2
CAWSLTYEQYF | TGTGCCTGGAGTCTGACCTACGAGCAGTACTTC | - | - | TRBJ2-7 | TRBV30
CASSFLTGKYGEQYF | TGCGCCAGCAGCTTCTTGACAGGAAAATATGGCGAGCAGTACTTC | - | many | TRBJ2-7 | TRBV5-1
CASSPPRVMNTEAFF | TGTGCCAGCAGCCCTCCCAGGGTCATGAACACTGAAGCTTTCTTT | - | - | TRBJ1-1 | TRBV12-3/TRBV12-4
CASSTNRFSSYEQYF | TGTGCCAGCAGTACCAACAGGTTCAGCTCCTACGAGCAGTACTTC | - | - | TRBJ2-7 | TRBV2
CAISERVSNQPQHF | TGTGCCATCAGTGAAAGGGTTAGCAATCAGCCCCAGCATTTT | - | - | TRBJ1-5 | TRBV10-3
CASSQARQGRNTEAFF | TGCGCCAGCAGCCAAGCACGACAGGGCCGGAACACTGAAGCTTTCTTT | TRBD1 | many | TRBJ1-1 | TRBV4-1
CSVAGTESSYEQYF | TGCAGCGTTGCCGGGACTGAGAGCTCCTACGAGCAGTACTTC | - | few | TRBJ2-7 | TRBV29-1
CAISESTSGPYEQYF | TGTGCCATCAGTGAGTCTACTAGCGGGCCTTACGAGCAGTACTTC | TRBD2 | - | TRBJ2-7 | TRBV10-3
CASSQVSGTDLYEQYF | TGCGCCAGCAGCCAAGTCTCCGGGACGGATCTCTACGAGCAGTACTTC | - | few | TRBJ2-7 | TRBV4-1
CATSRVVFTEAFF | TGTGCCACCAGCAGAGTGGTCTTCACTGAAGCTTTCTTT | - | few | TRBJ1-1 | TRBV15
CSATPSGPQETQYF | TGCAGTGCTACCCCTTCTGGACCTCAAGAGACCCAGTACTTC | - | - | TRBJ2-5 | TRBV20-1
CASSLASGSSYEQYF | TGTGCCAGCAGCTTAGCCTCCGGGTCGTCCTACGAGCAGTACTTC | - | many | TRBJ2-7 | TRBV7-9
CSVEEGLAGVNEQFF | TGCAGCGTTGAAGAAGGACTAGCGGGAGTCAATGAGCAGTTCTTC | TRBD2 | - | TRBJ2-1 | TRBV29-1
CASSSPGQGSYEQYF | TGTGCCAGCAGTTCTCCGGGACAGGGATCCTACGAGCAGTACTTC | TRBD1 | many | TRBJ2-7 | TRBV12-3/TRBV12-4
CASSLRVIVLWDEQFF | TGTGCCAGCAGTTTAAGGGTAATAGTACTTTGGGATGAGCAGTTCTTC | - | many | TRBJ2-1 | TRBV12-3/TRBV12-4
CASSLFLGAWRQETQYF | TGTGCCAGCAGTTTATTTTTAGGGGCCTGGAGACAAGAGACCCAGTACTTC | - | few | TRBJ2-5 | TRBV28
CASSPGLVNEQFF | TGTGCCAGCAGTCCTGGACTCGTTAATGAGCAGTTCTTC | - | few | TRBJ2-1 | TRBV12-3/TRBV12-4
CSARDGLAGAYSYNEQFF | TGCAGTGCTAGAGATGGACTAGCGGGGGCCTACTCCTACAATGAGCAGTTCTTC | TRBD2 | - | TRBJ2-1 | TRBV20-1
CSARRGASSYNEQFF | TGCAGTGCTAGGAGAGGGGCAAGCTCCTACAATGAGCAGTTCTTC | - | many | TRBJ2-1 | TRBV20-1
CASSPLGHLGKGTQYF | TGTGCCAGCAGCCCTCTGGGACATCTAGGGAAAGGGACCCAGTACTTC | - | few | TRBJ2-5 | TRBV7-9
CASSSDLDTQYF | TGCGCCAGCAGCTCGGACCTAGATACGCAGTATTTT | - | - | TRBJ2-3 | TRBV5-1
CASSARKQGSYEQYF | TGTGCCAGCAGCGCTAGGAAACAGGGGTCCTACGAGCAGTACTTC | - | - | TRBJ2-7 | TRBV21-1
CASSLANDVTDPAYEQYF | TGCGCCAGCAGCTTGGCGAACGATGTAACGGATCCCGCTTACGAGCAGTACTTC | - | - | TRBJ2-7 | TRBV5-1
CSASRSIAKNIQYF | TGCAGTGCTAGTAGGAGCATAGCCAAAAACATTCAGTACTTC | - | - | TRBJ2-4 | TRBV20-1
CASSYSRDRVSPLHF | TGTGCCAGCAGTTACTCGAGGGACAGGGTCTCACCCCTCCACTTT | TRBD1 | - | TRBJ1-6 | TRBV6-5
CASSYTGTSGSYEQYF | TGTGCCAGCAGTTACACCGGGACTAGCGGCTCCTACGAGCAGTACTTC | TRBD2 | few | TRBJ2-7 | TRBV6-5